This TCR beta chain originates from a study of vaccination and CD4 T cells after COVID-19. Study-wide background: The stimulus for the cells was overlapping spike peptides derived from SARS-CoV-2, HCoV-NL63, HCoV-OC43 and HCoV-229E. Cultures acting as controls obtained a CEFX pool, an HIV-1 Nef pool, or no peptide.

Time point in this sample: late sampling 161 to 241 days after vaccination in three convalescent patients. Sample treatment: approximately nine-day PBMC culture with coronavirus spike peptide pools or control peptides (ViraFEST assay). Under the ViraFEST approach, antigen-specific T cells were expanded with peptide pools and TCRs subsequently sequenced. The assay that was used to sequence DNA from cultured CD4+ T cells was the Oncomine TCR Beta short-read assay. Cultured CD4+ T cells yielded the extracted genomic DNA. TCRdb analysed the PCR reads with MiXCR anew, one entry per CDR3 protein. The top ten clones hold roughly a sixth of a sample with around 16,000 distinct CDR3 sequences, about half of them seen once. A remark on this clonotype: Its target is unknown.

The CDR3 runs 13 residues. V gave up 1 base and J gave up 5 bases, with 8 bases separating them. Germline V gene lookup returns CDR1 MGHRA and CDR2 YSYEKL. The sequence was obtained from a human donor who had recovered from COVID-19. The sequences come from CD4+ T cells from blood, cultured in vitro, collected about 7 months after SARS-CoV-2 vaccination. This chain connects TRBV4-1 to TRBJ2-5; D is possibly TRBD2 (5 bases). The CDR3 sequence: CASSQGWRETQYF. In DNA, the CDR3 is TGCGCCAGCAGCCAAGGATGGAGGGAGACCCAGTACTTC.